The rows below give T cell receptor beta chains drawn from one sample of a study of blood T cells in healthy people across ages. One entry per CDR3 protein, called by TCRdb with MiXCR from the 5' RACE reads. Altogether approximately 730,000 distinct CDR3 sequences are present, approximately 55% being singletons, with the ten largest covering about two fifths. The specimen was blood. The receptor set was obtained from a man older than 75 in good health. The conserved cysteine and the conserved F or W are not part of the CDR3 here. The listing skips clone size in some rows; elsewhere it reads once, few, many or a size class.

CDR3 protein: ASTPLGGGYGCT
V gene: TRBV2
clone size: NA
J gene: TRBJ1-2

CDR3 protein: ASSMGRTYNSPLH
V gene: TRBV25-1
clone size: NA
J gene: TRBJ1-6

CDR3 protein: ASSRPATGVEYNEQF
V gene: TRBV7-9
clone size: NA
J gene: TRBJ2-1

CDR3 protein: ASSSQGSSTYEQY
V gene: TRBV27
clone size: few
J gene: TRBJ2-7

CDR3 protein: ASRGPRVLSYEQY
V gene: TRBV25-1
clone size: few
J gene: TRBJ2-7

CDR3 protein: SAPPSGKAYEQY
V gene: TRBV20-1
clone size: NA
J gene: TRBJ2-7

CDR3 protein: ASSTLIPGLAEQY
V gene: TRBV18
clone size: NA
J gene: TRBJ2-5

CDR3 protein: SARISRTYNEQF
V gene: TRBV20-1
clone size: NA
J gene: TRBJ2-1

CDR3 protein: ASSLRGPTGYSGNTIY
V gene: TRBV7-2
clone size: NA
J gene: TRBJ1-3

CDR3 protein: ASSLGREADTQY
V gene: TRBV7-3
clone size: NA
J gene: TRBJ2-3

CDR3 protein: AISTGQRVTYNEQY
V gene: TRBV10-3
clone size: NA
J gene: NA

CDR3 protein: ASSPRGPDTQY
V gene: TRBV7-9
clone size: few
J gene: TRBJ2-3

CDR3 protein: AISGGEYNQPQH
V gene: TRBV10-3
clone size: NA
J gene: TRBJ1-5

CDR3 protein: ASSFSQGRYGYT
V gene: TRBV27
clone size: few
J gene: TRBJ1-2

CDR3 protein: ASSLGGQEPYNEQF
V gene: TRBV11-3
clone size: few
J gene: TRBJ2-1

CDR3 protein: ASSSRGLRETQY
V gene: TRBV5-1
clone size: once
J gene: TRBJ2-5

CDR3 protein: ASSNLIAGHSGANVLT
V gene: TRBV6-2/TRBV6-3
clone size: NA
J gene: TRBJ2-6

CDR3 protein: ASSRGGGVRSYNEQF
V gene: TRBV4-1
clone size: NA
J gene: TRBJ2-1

CDR3 protein: ASSFPSLAGGTDTQY
V gene: TRBV13
clone size: NA
J gene: TRBJ2-3

CDR3 protein: ATSRGATPYEQY
V gene: TRBV15
clone size: NA
J gene: TRBJ2-7

CDR3 protein: SANRGLNTEAF
V gene: TRBV29-1
clone size: NA
J gene: TRBJ1-1

CDR3 protein: ASSYPGLGEQY
V gene: TRBV6-6
clone size: NA
J gene: NA

CDR3 protein: SARRGAQGTQY
V gene: TRBV20-1
clone size: NA
J gene: TRBJ2-5